One TCR beta chain is described in this entry. This receptor's antigen is unknown. No base quality information exists; no much larger clone differs at one position. V sheds 3 bases and J sheds 1 base, leaving 10 bases between their ends. In the germline V gene, CDR1 corresponds to SGDLS and CDR2 to YYNGEE. Spanning cysteine to phenylalanine, the CDR3 consists of 14 amino acids. Only CDR3 DNA is held: 42 bases, read in frame from base 1. The data originate from a study of cytomegalovirus exposure and HLA in healthy donors (dated by TCRdb to the late 2010s). Describing the broader study: According to a later analysis, the approximately 120 validation repertoires were produced on the same platform as the 666 repertoires of the first cohort. The study aimed to test whether signatures of past pathogen exposure could be identified by cataloging public T cell receptors. Besides the first cohort of hundreds of subjects, a separate validation cohort made up of around 120 different subjects was used. To predict cytomegalovirus infection status, the study combined high-throughput TCR immunosequencing, statistical association of individual TCRs with disease status, and machine learning. What the authors observed across the whole study: The authors suggested that the approach could potentially be generalized to other disease states and immunological phenotypes. In vitro tests confirmed that a few of the cytomegalovirus-associated TCR beta chains recognize cytomegalovirus antigens. In both the original and validation cohorts, the classifier was reported to diagnose cytomegalovirus status with high specificity and sensitivity. In a later analysis, TCRs clustered in the first cohort were found to also tend to co-occur in the roughly 110 validation repertoires, with 90% to 95% of cluster scores above 0. In the study, approximately 160 TCR beta chains were listed as associated with cytomegalovirus. While some public TCRs were present in many individuals, most TCR sequences turned up only very rarely across donors. A later analysis had no HLA typing for the validation cohort, so co-occurrence there was scored across all 110 or so repertoires.

Separate from the approximately 700-subject first cohort, the validation cohort of roughly 130 subjects was the group to which the donors belonged. Libraries were constructed by the immunoSEQ multiplex PCR assay. The authors' analysis ran thus. To diagnose cytomegalovirus status from the catalog of TCR beta chain sequences, a statistical classification framework was built. The table was pulled from immuneACCESS by TCRdb, which kept in-frame rearrangements only. Such tables lose some clones; where checked, under half of the loss comes from unresolved V genes, and the rest has no known cause. V and J calls plus clone size are reproduced from that table; the DNA served to infer D and trimming. In all, the sample holds some 150,000 clones, and 90% to 95% of those were seen once. The ten largest clones capture about 0.65% of the sample.

The chain is made from TRBV9 and TRBJ2-5; the D segment could be TRBD2, given 6 matching bases. The source is a man younger than 30 in good health and CMV-seronegative. Sequenced input: PBMCs. The DNA sequence reads TGTGCCAGCAGCGCAACCGGGGGCCAAGAGACCCAGTACTTC. It translates as CASSATGGQETQYF.